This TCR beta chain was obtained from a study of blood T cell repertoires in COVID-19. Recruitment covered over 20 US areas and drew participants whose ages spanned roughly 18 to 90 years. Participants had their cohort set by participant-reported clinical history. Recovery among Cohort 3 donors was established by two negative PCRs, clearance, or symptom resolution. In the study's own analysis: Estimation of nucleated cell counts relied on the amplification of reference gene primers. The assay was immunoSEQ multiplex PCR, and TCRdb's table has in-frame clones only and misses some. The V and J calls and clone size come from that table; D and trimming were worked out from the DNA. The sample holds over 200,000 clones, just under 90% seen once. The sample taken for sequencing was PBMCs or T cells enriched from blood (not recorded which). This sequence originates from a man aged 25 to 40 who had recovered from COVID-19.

CDR3: CASSVAKQGYEQYF. In DNA, the CDR3 is TGTGCCAGCAGCGTAGCGAAACAGGGGTACGAGCAGTACTTC. The rearrangement joins TRBV9 to TRBJ2-7, with 7 positions matching TRBD1. V shed 0 bases and J 4 bases; nucleotides not matched to a gene: 4. Germline loops: CDR1 SGDLS, CDR2 YYNGEE. The CDR3 totals 14 residues.